These 8 T cell receptor beta chains were sequenced from one sample in a study of neurological immune-mediated disorders (dated by TCRdb to between 2018 and 2020). Library method: 5' RACE. The sequencer listed for this sample is Illumina HiSeq 2500. In-frame beta chains were kept once TCRdb had trimmed the public reads at Q25 with fastp and called clones with MiXCR. A single entry per CDR3 protein holds the most common genes and DNA from its merged rows. Present in this sample are about 78,000 distinct CDR3 sequences, 4.5% to 6.5% of which were seen just once. The leading ten clones occupy about 2.4% of the sample. The specimen sequenced was PBMCs. Every receptor here comes from a woman aged 25 to 45 with multiple sclerosis.

This clonotype was counted many times. This rearrangement joins TRBV5-1 to TRBJ1-1, with TRBD1 as a possible D gene (6 bases). The germline V and J ends were trimmed by 0 bases and 7 bases, with 19 bases remaining between them. Germline V lookup: CDR1 SGHRS, CDR2 YFSETQ. The CDR3 extends over 16 amino acids. Here the CDR3 reads CASSLGDLGGRVEAFF. CDR3 DNA sequence: TGCGCCAGCAGCTTGGGGGACCTCGGGGGGCGAGTTGAAGCTTTCTTT.

The rearrangement uses TRBV20-1 and TRBJ1-5; D is unresolved. Looked up from germline, CDR1 is DFQATT and CDR2 is SNEGSKA (reference sequence). The V gene lost 5 bases and the J gene lost 0 bases, with 8 bases spanning the gap. The CDR3 contains 13 residues. This chain's CDR3 is CSAVRDSNQPQHF. The CDR3 coding sequence is TGCAGTGCTGTCCGGGATAGCAATCAGCCCCAGCATTTT.

The sample holds many counts of this clonotype. The V call is TRBV10-2, the J call TRBJ2-7; 8 bases agree with TRBD1. V shed 2 bases and J 7 bases; nucleotides not matched to a gene: 4. The V gene's germline CDR1 is WSHSY and CDR2 SAAADI. The CDR3 length is 13 residues. This chain's CDR3 is CASSENTGGEQYF. In nucleotides, the CDR3 is TGCGCCAGCAGTGAGAATACAGGGGGGGAGCAGTACTTC.

This clonotype has at least ten counts. The chain recombines TRBV20-1 with TRBJ2-3, with 7 bases that match TRBD1. The CDR3 sequence is 14 residues long. The germline V gene has CDR1 DFQATT and CDR2 SNEGSKA (reference sequence). With 7 bases clipped from V and 0 bases from J, the junction kept 7 bases outside the gene matches. Written as DNA, the CDR3 is TGCAGTGGCGTGACAGGGTCTAGCACAGATACGCAGTATTTT. As protein: CSGVTGSSTDTQYF.

This clonotype was seen more than once but under ten times. The rearrangement uses TRBV20-1 and TRBJ2-5; 9 nucleotides match TRBD2. Germline V gene lookup returns CDR1 DFQATT and CDR2 SNEGSKA (reference sequence). This CDR3 is 16 amino acids long. V lost 0 bases to trimming and J lost 2 bases; unmatched junction nucleotides: 7. The CDR3 sequence is CSARDVSSGTQETQYF. The CDR3 nucleotides are TGCAGTGCTAGAGACGTGTCTAGCGGGACGCAAGAGACCCAGTACTTC.

There are many counts of this clonotype. V usage is TRBV15 and J usage is TRBJ2-4; 11 bases are a match to TRBD2. This CDR3 spans 18 amino acids. V lost 1 base to trimming and J lost 8 bases; unmatched junction nucleotides: 13. Germline loops: CDR1 LNHNV, CDR2 YYDKDF (reference sequence). CDR3 in DNA: TGTGCCACCAGCAGAGCTTGGGGACTAGCGGTGCTTTCGGACATTCAGTACTTC. Protein product: CATSRAWGLAVLSDIQYF.

The table lists this clonotype with a few counts. The chain combines TRBV6-1 with TRBJ1-1, with 8 nucleotides matching TRBD1. With 2 bases clipped from V and 6 bases from J, the junction kept 8 bases outside the gene matches. Germline V gene lookup returns CDR1 MNHNS and CDR2 SASEGT. CDR3 length equals 15 residues. CDR3 sequence: CASSETDREYPEAFF. As DNA, the CDR3 is TGTGCCAGCAGTGAAACGGACAGGGAATACCCTGAAGCTTTCTTT.

This clonotype was counted at least ten times. This rearrangement joins TRBV10-3 to TRBJ2-2, with TRBD1 matching over 7 bases. V shed 9 bases, J shed 2 bases, and the junction held 6 bases outside the gene matches. The CDR3 consists of 14 residues. Germline loops: CDR1 ENHRY, CDR2 SYGVKD. CDR3 nucleotide sequence: TGTGCCATTACGGGACAGTTAAACACCGGGGAGCTGTTTTTT. It specifies CAITGQLNTGELFF.